This TCR beta chain was sequenced for a study of blood T cell repertoires in COVID-19 (dated by TCRdb to the early 2020s). Notes on the research overall: Samples from collaborators originated in the United States, Italy and Spain and spanned both the acute and convalescent phases of COVID-19. Nearly every sample came with metadata listing a de-identified subject ID, COVID-19 status, age in years and sex. The repertoires were made available in a free public database intended to serve as a resource for research on the immune response to SARS-CoV-2. The samples were drawn from two sources: the first 160 participants of the ongoing ImmuneRACE study, and some 1,300 subjects contributed by 6 global collaborators. The material from the prospective study consisted of cDNA or gDNA derived from T cells, B-cell-depleted T cells, or PBMCs. Subjects who had been exposed to COVID-19, were actively infected with it, or had recovered from it provided the deeply sampled blood TCRbeta repertoires that made up the dataset. Where available, HLA class I and class II types were obtained from metadata supplied by the sample provider rather than from assay-based typing.

Whole blood was collected in K2EDTA tubes by collaborating institutions according to the institutions' own protocols. For TCRbeta analysis, collaborators shipped samples as frozen whole blood, isolated PBMCs, or DNA extracted from either of those sample types. The CDR3, from cysteine to phenylalanine, totals 15 residues. This entry keeps only the CDR3 DNA: 45 bases, framed from base 1. V is pruned by 4 bases and J by 0 bases, leaving 5 bases of the junction without a gene match. The germline V gene sets CDR1 to MRHNA and CDR2 to SNTAGT. TCRbeta CDR3 regions were amplified from genomic DNA by means of the immunoSEQ Assay, a bias-controlled multiplex PCR. In the source study's methods: The number of nucleated cells in each sample was estimated by amplification of reference gene primers within the assay. To quantify the absolute abundance of each unique TCRbeta CDR3 rearrangement, sequence reads were collapsed and filtered. For each sample, productive Simpson clonality was calculated by taking the square root of Simpson's diversity index across productive rearrangements. As stored in TCRdb, this immuneACCESS dataset retains in-frame rearrangements with V and J assigned. A fraction of the clones does not appear; measured against another copy, unresolved V genes explain less than half of the discrepancy, and the remainder lacks a known reason. V and J calls and clone size are those listed in that table; D and trimming were worked out from the DNA. This sample gives around 110,000 clones in total; 86% of them show up just once. 4% to 5% of the sample is taken by the ten largest.

What the study reported, not specific to this receptor: Clinical and demographic metadata were provided uncurated, with the amount varying by source and participant.

The count of this clone is one. This receptor's antigen is unknown. No base quality information exists; no much larger clone differs at one position. The sample taken for sequencing was peripheral blood. The V and J genes are TRBV6-4 and TRBJ1-2; 7 middle bases align to TRBD1. This receptor was identified in a man aged 40-49 years with acute or convalescent COVID-19. For the CDR3, the sequence is CASSAHRGANYGYTF. The base sequence is TGTGCCAGCAGTGCCCACAGGGGCGCTAACTATGGCTACACCTTC.